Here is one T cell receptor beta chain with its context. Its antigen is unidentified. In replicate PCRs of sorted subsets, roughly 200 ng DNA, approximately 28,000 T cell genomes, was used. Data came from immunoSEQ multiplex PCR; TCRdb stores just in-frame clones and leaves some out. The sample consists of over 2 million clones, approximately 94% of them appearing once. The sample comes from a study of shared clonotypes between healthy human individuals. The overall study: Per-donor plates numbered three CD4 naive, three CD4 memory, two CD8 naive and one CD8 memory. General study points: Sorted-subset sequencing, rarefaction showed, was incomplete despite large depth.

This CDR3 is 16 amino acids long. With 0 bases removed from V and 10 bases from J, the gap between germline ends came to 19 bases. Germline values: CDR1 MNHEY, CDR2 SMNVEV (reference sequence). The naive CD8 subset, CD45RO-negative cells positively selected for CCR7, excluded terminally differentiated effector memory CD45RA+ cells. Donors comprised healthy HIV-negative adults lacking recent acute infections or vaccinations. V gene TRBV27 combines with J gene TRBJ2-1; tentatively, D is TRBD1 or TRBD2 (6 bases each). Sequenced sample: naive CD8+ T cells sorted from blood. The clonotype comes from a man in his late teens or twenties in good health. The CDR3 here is CASSLSPGAGYLEQFF. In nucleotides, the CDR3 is TGTGCCAGCAGTTTATCTCCGGGGGCTGGCTATCTGGAGCAGTTCTTC.